This TCR beta chain was obtained from a study of CD8 T cells in ankylosing spondylitis. Study-wide results and limits: With a CD8+ phenotype, disease-linked clones were relatively rare in peripheral blood. What seemed typical of ankylosing spondylitis blood was a TCR beta motif built from under 10 highly homologous variants.

TCRdb re-called the 5' RACE reads through MiXCR, storing one row per CDR3 protein. There are some 100,000 distinct CDR3 sequences in the sample; 8% to 10% occur only once, and nearly 10% lies in the top ten. This clonotype was detected ten times or more. Its specificity is unknown. V lost 4 bases to trimming and J lost 5 bases, with 17 bases between them. The CDR3 runs 15 residues. The germline V gene encodes CDR1 DFQATT and CDR2 SNEGSKA (reference sequence). This TCR was sampled from a male donor with ankylosing spondylitis or in good health (not recorded which). The sample was blood, either unsorted or a sorted T cell fraction (not recorded which). This chain uses TRBV20-1 with TRBJ2-2; either TRBD1 or TRBD2 may fit D (5 bases each). This CDR3 is CSATNPRGSTGELFF. CDR3 bases: TGCAGTGCTACAAATCCCCGGGGCAGTACCGGGGAGCTGTTTTTT.